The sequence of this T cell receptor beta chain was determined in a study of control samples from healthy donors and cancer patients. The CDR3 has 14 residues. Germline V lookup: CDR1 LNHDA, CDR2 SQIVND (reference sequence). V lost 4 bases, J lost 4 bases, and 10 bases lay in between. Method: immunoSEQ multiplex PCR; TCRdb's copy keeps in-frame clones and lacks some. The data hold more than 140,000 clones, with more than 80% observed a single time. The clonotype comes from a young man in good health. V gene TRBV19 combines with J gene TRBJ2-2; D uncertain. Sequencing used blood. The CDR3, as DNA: TGTGCCAGTAGTACAGACGGACGCACCGGGGAGCTGTTTTTT. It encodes CASSTDGRTGELFF.